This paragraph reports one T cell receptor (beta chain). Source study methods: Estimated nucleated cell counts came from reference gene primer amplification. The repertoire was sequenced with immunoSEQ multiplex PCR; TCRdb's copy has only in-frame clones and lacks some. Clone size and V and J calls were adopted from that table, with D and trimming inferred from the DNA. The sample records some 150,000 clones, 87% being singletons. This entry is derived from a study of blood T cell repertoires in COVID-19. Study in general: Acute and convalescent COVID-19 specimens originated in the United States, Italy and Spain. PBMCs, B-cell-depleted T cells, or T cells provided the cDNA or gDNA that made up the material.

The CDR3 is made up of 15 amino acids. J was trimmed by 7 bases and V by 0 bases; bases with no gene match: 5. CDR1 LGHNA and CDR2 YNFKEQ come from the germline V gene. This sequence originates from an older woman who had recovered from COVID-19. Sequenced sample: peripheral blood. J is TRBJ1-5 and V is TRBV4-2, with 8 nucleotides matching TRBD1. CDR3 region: CASSQEDRVDQPQHF. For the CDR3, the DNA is TGTGCCAGCAGCCAAGAGGACAGGGTAGACCAGCCCCAGCATTTT.